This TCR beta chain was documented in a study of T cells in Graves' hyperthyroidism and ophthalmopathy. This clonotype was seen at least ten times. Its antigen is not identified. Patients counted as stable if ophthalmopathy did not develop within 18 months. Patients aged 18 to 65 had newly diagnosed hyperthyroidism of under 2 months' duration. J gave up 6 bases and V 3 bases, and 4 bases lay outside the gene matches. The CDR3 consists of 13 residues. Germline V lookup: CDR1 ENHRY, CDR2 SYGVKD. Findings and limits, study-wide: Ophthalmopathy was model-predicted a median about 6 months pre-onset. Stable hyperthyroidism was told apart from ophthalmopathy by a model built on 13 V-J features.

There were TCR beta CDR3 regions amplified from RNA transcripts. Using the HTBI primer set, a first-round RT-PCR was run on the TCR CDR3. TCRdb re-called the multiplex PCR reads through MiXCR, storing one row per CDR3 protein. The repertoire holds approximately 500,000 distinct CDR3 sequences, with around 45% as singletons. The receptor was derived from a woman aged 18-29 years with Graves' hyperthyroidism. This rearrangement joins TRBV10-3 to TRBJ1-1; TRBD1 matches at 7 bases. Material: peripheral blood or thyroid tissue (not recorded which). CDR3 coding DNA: TGTGCCATCAGTGAACGACAGGGCGCTGAAGCTTTCTTT. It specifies CAISERQGAEAFF.